This is a list of T cell receptor beta chains from one sample in a study of response to subunit inactivated influenza vaccine. TCRdb fed the RT-PCR reads into MiXCR, producing one record per CDR3 protein. The table has around 650,000 distinct CDR3 sequences, 15% to 19% seen once. The specimen comprised PBMCs from blood, sampled roughly 12 days after vaccination. Receptors were obtained from a man aged 50-59 years who received an inactivated influenza vaccine. CDR3s include the opening cysteine and the closing phenylalanine or tryptophan. D genes are given only for firm matches. Clone sizes are given selectively: once, few, many, or a class where the clone is expanded.

V gene	D gene	clone size	J gene	CDR3 DNA	CDR3 protein
TRBV29-1	NA	many	TRBJ2-3	TGCAGCGTTGAAGTTACGGGCCGCCAAGGCACGCAGTATTTT	CSVEVTGRQGTQYF
TRBV5-5	NA	few	TRBJ1-2	TGTGCCAGCAGCTTCACAAGGGACTTTCAAGGCTACACCTTC	CASSFTRDFQGYTF
TRBV7-2	TRBD1	NA	TRBJ2-7	TGTGCCAGCAGCTTGGGGACAGGGAAGGGCTACGAGCAGTACTTC	CASSLGTGKGYEQYF
TRBV20-1	TRBD2	NA	TRBJ2-7	TGCAGTGCAAGAGGGCTAGCGGGGGGCGGCGAGCAGTACTTC	CSARGLAGGGEQYF
TRBV20-1	NA	many	TRBJ2-1	TGCAGTGCCCCCGTGTCCCCCTACAATGAGCAGTTCTTC	CSAPVSPYNEQFF
TRBV20-1	TRBD2	NA	TRBJ2-7	TGCAGTGCTAGACCAAAAAAACTAGCGGGAAGGTTCGAGCAGTACTTC	CSARPKKLAGRFEQYF
TRBV25-1	NA	NA	TRBJ2-1	TGTGCCAGCAGTGAATGGGGGGCCGGGGATGAGCAGTTCTTC	CASSEWGAGDEQFF
TRBV15	TRBD2	NA	TRBJ2-1	TGTGCCACCAGCAGAGATCTACTAGCGGGCCTGAAGAAGCAGTTCTTC	CATSRDLLAGLKKQFF
TRBV7-2	NA	few	TRBJ2-7	TGTGCCAGCAGCTTATTTGGGCGCGAGCAGTACTTC	CASSLFGREQYF
TRBV29-1	NA	few	TRBJ1-1	TGCAGCGGTAAACGGACAGCTATGAACACTGAAGCTTTCTTT	CSGKRTAMNTEAFF
TRBV2	NA	NA	TRBJ1-3	TGTGCCAGCAGGATATTTACAGGGATCTCTGGAAACACCATATATTTT	CASRIFTGISGNTIYF